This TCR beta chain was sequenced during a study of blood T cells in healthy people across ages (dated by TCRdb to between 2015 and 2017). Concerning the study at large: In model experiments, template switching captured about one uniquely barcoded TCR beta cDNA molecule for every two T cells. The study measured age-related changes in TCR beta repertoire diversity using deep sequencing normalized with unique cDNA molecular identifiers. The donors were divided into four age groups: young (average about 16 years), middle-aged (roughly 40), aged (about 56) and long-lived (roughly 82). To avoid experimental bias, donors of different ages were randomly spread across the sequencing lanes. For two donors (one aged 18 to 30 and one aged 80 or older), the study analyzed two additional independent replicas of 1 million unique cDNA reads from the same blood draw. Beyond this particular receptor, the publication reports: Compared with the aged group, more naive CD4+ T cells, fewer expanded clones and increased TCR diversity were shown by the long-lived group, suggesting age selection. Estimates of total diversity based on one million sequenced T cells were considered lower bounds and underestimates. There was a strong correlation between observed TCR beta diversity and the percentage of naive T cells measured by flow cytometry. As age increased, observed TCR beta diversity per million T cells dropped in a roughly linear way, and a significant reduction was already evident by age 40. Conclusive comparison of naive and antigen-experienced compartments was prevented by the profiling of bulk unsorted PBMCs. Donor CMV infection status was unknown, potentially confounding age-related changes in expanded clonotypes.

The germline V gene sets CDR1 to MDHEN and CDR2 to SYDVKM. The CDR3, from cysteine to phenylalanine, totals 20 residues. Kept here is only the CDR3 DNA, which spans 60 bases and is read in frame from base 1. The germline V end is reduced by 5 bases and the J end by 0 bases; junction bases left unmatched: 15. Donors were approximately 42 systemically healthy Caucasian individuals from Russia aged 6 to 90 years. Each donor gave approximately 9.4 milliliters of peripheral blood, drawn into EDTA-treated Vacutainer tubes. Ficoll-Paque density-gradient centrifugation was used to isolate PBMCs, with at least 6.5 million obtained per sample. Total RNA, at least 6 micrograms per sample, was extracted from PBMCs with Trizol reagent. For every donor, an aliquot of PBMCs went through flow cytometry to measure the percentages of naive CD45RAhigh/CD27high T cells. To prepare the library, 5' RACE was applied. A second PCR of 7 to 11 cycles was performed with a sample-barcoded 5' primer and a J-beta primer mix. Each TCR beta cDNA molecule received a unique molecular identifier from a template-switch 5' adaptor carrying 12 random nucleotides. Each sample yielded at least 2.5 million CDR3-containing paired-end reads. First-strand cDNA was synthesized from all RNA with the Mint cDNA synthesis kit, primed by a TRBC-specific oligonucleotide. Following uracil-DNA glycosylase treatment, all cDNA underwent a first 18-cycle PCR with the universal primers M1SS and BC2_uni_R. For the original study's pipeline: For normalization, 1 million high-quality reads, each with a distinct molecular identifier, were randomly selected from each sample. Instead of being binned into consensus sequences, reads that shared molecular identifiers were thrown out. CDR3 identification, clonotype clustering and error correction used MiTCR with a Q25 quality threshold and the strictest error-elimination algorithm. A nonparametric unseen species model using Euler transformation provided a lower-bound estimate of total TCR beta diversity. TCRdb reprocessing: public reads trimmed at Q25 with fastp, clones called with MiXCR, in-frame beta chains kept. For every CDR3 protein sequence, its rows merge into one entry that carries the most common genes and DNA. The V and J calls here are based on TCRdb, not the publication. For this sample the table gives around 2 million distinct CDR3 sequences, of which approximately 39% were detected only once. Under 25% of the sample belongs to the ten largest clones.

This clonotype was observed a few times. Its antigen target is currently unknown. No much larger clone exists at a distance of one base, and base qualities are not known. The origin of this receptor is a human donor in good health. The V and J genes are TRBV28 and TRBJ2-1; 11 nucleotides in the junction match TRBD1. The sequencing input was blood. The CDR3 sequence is CASSPHRDRGLPSSYNEQFF. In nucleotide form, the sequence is TGTGCCAGCAGTCCCCATCGGGACAGGGGGTTACCCAGCTCCTACAATGAGCAGTTCTTC.